This T cell receptor (beta chain) was sequenced in a study of T cell changes during pregnancy in multiple sclerosis. The CDR3 extends over 16 amino acids. Germline V gene sequence: CDR1 SGDLS, CDR2 YYNGEE. The V end lost 0 bases, the J end lost 4 bases, and 13 bases lay between the germline ends. Repertoires were generated with immunoSEQ multiplex PCR, while TCRdb's copy carries only in-frame clones and drops some. The profile shows over 50,000 clones, roughly 92% of them singletons. This chain connects TRBV9 to TRBJ1-4; a possible D gene is TRBD1 (6 bases). Sequencing used CD4+ T cells from peripheral blood mononuclear cells, obtained in the third trimester of pregnancy. This sequence originates from a female donor with multiple sclerosis, enrolled in a pregnancy study. CDR3 region: CASSVDPSRGNEKLFF. CDR3 DNA: TGTGCCAGCAGCGTAGACCCTAGCAGGGGTAATGAAAAACTGTTTTTT.